A single sample gave rise to the 4 T cell receptor beta chains below, sequenced in a study of blood T cell repertoires in COVID-19. This table comes from immunoSEQ multiplex PCR, and its TCRdb copy is limited to in-frame clones, with some not included. The profile shows about 240,000 clones, roughly 88% of them singletons. Sequenced sample: peripheral blood. The receptors derive from a man aged 80 or over with acute or convalescent COVID-19.

This rearrangement joins TRBV28 to TRBJ1-2; a weak D match, TRBD1 (5 bases). The CDR3 length is 15 residues. V was trimmed by 2 bases and J by 6 bases, leaving 16 bases between them. The germline gives CDR1 MDHEN, CDR2 SYDVKM. The CDR3 DNA sequence: TGTGCCAGCAGTTTAGATGCAGGGATTGGCGATGGCTACACCTTC. It yields the protein CASSLDAGIGDGYTF.

The chain recombines TRBV9 with TRBJ2-1; 14 bases align to TRBD2. The CDR3 is 17 residues long. V lost 4 bases, J lost 9 bases, and 12 bases stayed unmatched. Per germline, CDR1 SGDLS and CDR2 YYNGEE. The CDR3: CASSPRGGTSGSVEQFF. The CDR3 DNA is TGTGCCAGCAGCCCCCGGGGGGGGACTAGCGGGAGTGTTGAGCAGTTCTTC.

This chain links TRBV6-6 with TRBJ2-7; 8 bases are a match to TRBD2. The trim removed 0 bases at V and 6 bases at J, leaving 7 bases unmatched. Germline loops: CDR1 MNHNY, CDR2 SVGAGI (reference sequence). The CDR3 extends over 15 amino acids. DNA for the CDR3: TGTGCCAGCAGTTACTCCACTAGCGGTCGGGGCGAGCAGTACTTC. Translation gives CASSYSTSGRGEQYF.

The gene calls are TRBV15 and TRBJ1-5; 8 bases map to TRBD1. The CDR3 extends over 14 amino acids. Germline assignment: CDR1 LNHNV and CDR2 YYDKDF (reference sequence). The trim removed 1 base at V and 11 bases at J, leaving 7 bases unmatched. The CDR3 DNA sequence: TGTGCCACCAGCAGAGTAGGACAGGGCCCGTCCCAGCATTTT. As protein: CATSRVGQGPSQHF.